Below, 8 T cell receptor beta chains from the same sample are listed, as sequenced in a study of T cell responses to AZD1222 COVID-19 vaccine. The data were produced by immunoSEQ multiplex PCR, yet TCRdb's version contains in-frame clones alone and is incomplete. Of more than 110,000 clones in the sample, 93% are singletons; the top ten hold 5% to 6.5%. Sequencing used peripheral blood, obtained on day 0 of AZD1222 vaccination. The receptor source for this set is an adult in good health.

This clone was seen only once. The chain carries TRBV5-6 and TRBJ1-2; 11 bases agree with TRBD1. After removal of 3 bases from V and 8 bases from J, the junction contained 3 bases not matched to a gene. Germline V gene sequence: CDR1 SGHDT, CDR2 YYEEEE. This CDR3 comprises 13 residues. CDR3 sequence (DNA): TGTGCCAGCAGCTCGGGACAGGGGGGCGGCTACACCTTC. Amino acids: CASSSGQGGGYTF.

The chain links TRBV6-5 to TRBJ1-3; no clear D gene. The V gene lost 5 bases and the J gene lost 4 bases, with 9 bases spanning the gap. CDR1 is MNHEY, CDR2 SVGAGI, per germline. This CDR3 spans 13 amino acids. In DNA, the CDR3 is TGTGCCAGCAGTCCATTCAACGGAAACACCATATATTTT. Translating it yields CASSPFNGNTIYF.

The genes are TRBV20-1 and TRBJ1-6; perhaps TRBD1 as D (6 bases). Per germline, CDR1 DFQATT and CDR2 SNEGSKA (reference sequence). The CDR3 extends over 15 amino acids. V was clipped by 3 bases and J by 8 bases, with 17 bases between them. For the CDR3, the DNA is TGCAGTGCTAGTACGGGACAACGATCCGATTCACCCCTCCACTTT. Protein product: CSASTGQRSDSPLHF.

The genes are TRBV12-5 and TRBJ2-7, with 11 bases identical to TRBD1. CDR1 is LGHNT and CDR2 is FRNRAP in the germline V gene. V shed 5 bases and J 4 bases; nucleotides not matched to a gene: 13. The CDR3 has 17 amino acids. The CDR3 here is CASGDPNRDRGIYEQYF. CDR3 in DNA: TGTGCTAGTGGTGACCCAAACCGGGACAGGGGGATATACGAGCAGTACTTC.

V and J are TRBV4-2 and TRBJ1-2; 10 nucleotides agree with TRBD1. Trimming at V came to 2 bases and at J to 6 bases, leaving 9 bases not matched to a gene. The CDR3 covers 16 residues. Per the germline V gene, CDR1 is LGHNA and CDR2 is YNFKEQ. The CDR3 here is CASSQLPGQGIDGYTF. The CDR3 bases are TGTGCCAGCAGCCAACTACCGGGACAGGGGATCGATGGCTACACCTTC.

This clone was seen just once. The V gene is TRBV28, the J gene TRBJ2-1; D gene unclear. Germline values: CDR1 MDHEN, CDR2 SYDVKM. V gave up 8 bases and J gave up 3 bases, with 8 bases separating them. This CDR3 comprises 12 residues. In nucleotides, the CDR3 is TGTGCCAGCCGGACGGGCTACAATGAGCAGTTCTTC. It translates to CASRTGYNEQFF.

This chain connects TRBV9 to TRBJ2-7; 8 bases are a match to TRBD1. V shed 3 bases, J shed 4 bases, and the junction held 6 bases outside the gene matches. Germline lookup yields CDR1 SGDLS and CDR2 YYNGEE. CDR3 length: 14 amino acids. The CDR3 protein is CASSGSRGQYEQYF. CDR3 in DNA: TGTGCCAGCAGCGGCAGCAGGGGGCAATACGAGCAGTACTTC.

The V call is TRBV28, the J call TRBJ1-3; D remains ambiguous. This CDR3 is 15 amino acids long. Germline V gene lookup returns CDR1 MDHEN and CDR2 SYDVKM. The V gene lost 5 bases and the J gene lost 0 bases, with 11 bases spanning the gap. The CDR3 is CASSPPLDSGNTIYF. CDR3 nucleotide sequence: TGTGCCAGCAGTCCCCCTTTAGACTCTGGAAACACCATATATTTT.